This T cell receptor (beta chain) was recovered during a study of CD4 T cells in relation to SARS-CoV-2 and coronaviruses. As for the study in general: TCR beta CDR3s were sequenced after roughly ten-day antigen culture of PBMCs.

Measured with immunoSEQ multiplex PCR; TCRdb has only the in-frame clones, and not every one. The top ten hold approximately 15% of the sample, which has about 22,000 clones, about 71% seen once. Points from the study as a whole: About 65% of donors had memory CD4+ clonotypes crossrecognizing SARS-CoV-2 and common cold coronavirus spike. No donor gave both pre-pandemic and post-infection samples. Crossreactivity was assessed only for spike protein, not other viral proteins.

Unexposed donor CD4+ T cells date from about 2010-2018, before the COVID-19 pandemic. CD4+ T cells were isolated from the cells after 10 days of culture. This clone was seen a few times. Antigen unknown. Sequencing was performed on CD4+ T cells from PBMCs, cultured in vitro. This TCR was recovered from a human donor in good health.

DNA for the CDR3: TGCGCCAGCAGCCGGGACACCGGGGAGCTGTTTTTT. It codes for CASSRDTGELFF. The V gene is TRBV5-1, the J gene TRBJ2-2; D not certain. CDR1 and CDR2 from the germline V gene are SGHRS and YFSETQ. V lost 4 bases to trimming and J lost 3 bases, with 4 bases between them. This CDR3 is built from 12 residues.